The 28 T cell receptor beta chains given below trace back to one sample, sequenced in a study of T-cell memory formation after mild COVID-19. One entry per CDR3 protein results from TCRdb running MiXCR on the 5' RACE reads. The sample gives over 250,000 distinct CDR3 sequences, 15% to 20% of which show up once; about a fifth is in the top ten. Sequencing was carried out using PBMCs or a T cell subset sorted from them (not recorded which). The receptors were sampled from a young man who had mild COVID-19 (a few samples of this study predate the infection). Cell type and time point are not known.

The CDR3 sequence is CASSWLDFQETQYF. CDR3 nucleotides: TGCGCCAGCAGCTGGCTAGACTTCCAAGAGACCCAGTACTTC. V usage is TRBV5-1 and J usage is TRBJ2-5; D ambiguous. From germline, CDR1 is SGHRS and CDR2 YFSETQ. This CDR3 is built from 14 residues. Trimming removed 3 bases from V and 1 base from J, with 10 bases in between.

The chain carries TRBV29-1 and TRBJ1-1, with D perhaps TRBD1 (5 bases). The germline V gene has CDR1 SQVTM and CDR2 ANQGSEA. The CDR3 covers 13 residues. V was shortened by 0 bases and J by 6 bases, with 11 bases between the two germline ends. CDR3 coding DNA: TGCAGCGTTGAAGACTACAGGAGCGCTGAAGCTTTCTTT. Translation: CSVEDYRSAEAFF.

This sequence joins TRBV20-1 and TRBJ2-3, with a possible D match to TRBD2 (7 bases). The ends were cut back, 7 bases at V and 1 base at J, with 12 bases in the middle. The germline V gene has CDR1 DFQATT and CDR2 SNEGSKA (reference sequence). This CDR3 spans 13 amino acids. This chain's CDR3 is CSVRGGGTDTQYF. The CDR3 DNA follows: TGCAGTGTAAGGGGGGGCGGCACAGATACGCAGTATTTT.

The CDR3 DNA is TGCGCCAGCAGCCAAGATTTGTTCGCTGGGGCCAACGTCCTGACTTTC. It translates to CASSQDLFAGANVLTF. The V gene is TRBV4-3, the J gene TRBJ2-6; D uncertain. Trimming stripped 0 bases from V and 2 bases from J, with 8 bases between. The length of the CDR3 is 16 residues. Looked up from germline, CDR1 is LGHNA and CDR2 is YSLEER.

This chain joins TRBV6-5 and TRBJ2-7, with 8 bases lining up with TRBD1. Germline CDR1 is MNHEY and CDR2 is SVGAGI. V gave up 0 bases and J gave up 6 bases; unmatched junction bases: 7. The CDR3 has 15 amino acids. Here the CDR3 reads CASSYSSTGGIEQYF. Here the CDR3 DNA reads TGTGCCAGCAGTTACTCGAGTACAGGGGGAATCGAGCAGTACTTC.

This clonotype appeared a few times. The J gene is TRBJ1-5, the V gene TRBV9, with 7 nucleotides matching TRBD1. In germline, CDR1 is SGDLS, CDR2 YYNGEE. Trimming took 2 bases from V and 9 from J; bases not matched to a gene: 8. The CDR3 length is 14 residues. CDR3 amino acids: CASSVGQTEGPQHF. Written as DNA, the CDR3 is TGTGCCAGCAGCGTGGGACAGACAGAGGGGCCCCAGCATTTT.

This clonotype was detected many times. The chain employs TRBV6-5 and TRBJ1-1; D not resolved. Per the germline V gene, CDR1 is MNHEY and CDR2 is SVGAGI. This CDR3 has 11 residues. Trimming removed 2 bases from V and 4 bases from J, with 2 bases in between. CDR3 sequence (DNA): TGTGCCAGCAGTTACGGCACTGAAGCTTTCTTT. Amino acids: CASSYGTEAFF.

This clonotype was detected only a few times. This chain connects TRBV27 to TRBJ2-6; the match to TRBD1 covers 10 bases. The germline gives CDR1 MNHEY, CDR2 SMNVEV (reference sequence). Losses at the gene ends were 3 bases for V and 0 bases for J; bases not matched to a gene: 5. The length of the CDR3 is 18 residues. This CDR3 is CASSFGTGAISGANVLTF. CDR3 DNA sequence: TGTGCCAGCAGTTTCGGGACAGGGGCCATCTCTGGGGCCAACGTCCTGACTTTC.

The chain has TRBV6-1 and TRBJ2-1; no definite D call. V lost 7 bases and J lost 3, with 7 bases in between. From germline, CDR1 is MNHNS and CDR2 SASEGT. The CDR3 consists of 12 residues. The CDR3 sequence is CASTSSYNEQFF. CDR3 in DNA: TGTGCCAGCACATCCAGCTACAATGAGCAGTTCTTC.

This clonotype has at least ten counts. The V gene is TRBV12-3 or TRBV12-4, the J gene TRBJ1-5, with D unclear. The CDR3 is made up of 11 amino acids. V gave up 2 bases and J gave up 4 bases, with 0 bases separating them. The CDR3, as DNA: TGTGCCAGCAGTTTAAATCAGCCCCAGCATTTT. Residues: CASSLNQPQHF.

V and J are TRBV12-3 or TRBV12-4 and TRBJ1-1; TRBD1 is a possible D gene (5 bases). This CDR3 is 16 amino acids long. The V gene lost 6 bases and the J gene lost 1 base, with 18 bases spanning the gap. The CDR3, as DNA: TGTGCCAGCAGACCCGTTGTCGGGGCGGGGAACACTGAAGCTTTCTTT. Its translation is CASRPVVGAGNTEAFF.

This rearrangement joins TRBV4-3 to TRBJ2-3, with D possibly being TRBD1 or TRBD2 (5 bases each). Trimming removed 2 bases at V and 1 base at J, with 13 bases between. This CDR3 comprises 16 residues. The germline gives CDR1 LGHNA, CDR2 YSLEER. In DNA, the CDR3 is TGCGCCAGCAGCCAAAATAGAGGGGCGCGCACAGATACGCAGTATTTT. It codes for CASSQNRGARTDTQYF.

V and J are TRBV4-1 and TRBJ2-3; the D is unclear. This CDR3 is built from 15 residues. From germline, CDR1 is MGHRA and CDR2 YSYEKL. The germline V and J ends were trimmed by 3 bases and 6 bases, with 16 bases remaining between them. CDR3 nucleotides: TGCGCCAGCAGCCAGGGTGTGGGTCTTAGGGATACGCAGTATTTT. Translated, it gives CASSQGVGLRDTQYF.

This clonotype was seen more than once but under ten times. In DNA form, the CDR3 reads TGTGCCAGCTCACCGGGCAGGGGAACTCAGCCCCAGCATTTT. The encoded protein is CASSPGRGTQPQHF. The chain combines TRBV18 with TRBJ1-5; TRBD1 might be the D (6 bases). Germline assignment: CDR1 KGHSH and CDR2 LQKENI. The CDR3 runs 14 residues. With 3 bases removed from V and 6 bases from J, the gap between germline ends came to 12 bases.

This clonotype appeared a few times. The rearrangement uses TRBV5-1 and TRBJ1-1; D is uncertain. The CDR3 covers 12 residues. With 6 bases removed from V and 1 base from J, the gap between germline ends came to 7 bases. Germline V gives CDR1 SGHRS, CDR2 YFSETQ. Written as DNA, the CDR3 is TGCGCCAGCACGCGGGGGAACACTGAAGCTTTCTTT. This encodes CASTRGNTEAFF.

The chain combines TRBV14 with TRBJ2-2; 8 bases line up with TRBD2. The germline CDR1 and CDR2 sequences are SGHDN and FVKESK. This CDR3 has 16 residues. The J segment lost 5 bases and the V segment lost 5 bases, leaving 10 bases of the junction unmatched. CDR3 sequence reads: CASSKRGAGATGELFF. CDR3 in DNA: TGTGCCAGCAGCAAACGGGGAGCGGGGGCAACCGGGGAGCTGTTTTTT.

This clonotype was found many times. The J gene is TRBJ1-1, the V gene TRBV4-3; D perhaps matches TRBD1 (6 bases). This CDR3 spans 14 amino acids. Trimming stripped 0 bases from V and 7 bases from J, with 12 bases between. From germline, CDR1 is LGHNA and CDR2 YSLEER. CDR3 nucleotides: TGCGCCAGCAGCCAAGATAGGGGGGCAGATGAAGCTTTCTTT. It encodes CASSQDRGADEAFF.

This chain links TRBV12-3 or TRBV12-4 with TRBJ2-7; D possibly matches TRBD1 or TRBD2 (5 bases each). The length of the CDR3 is 14 residues. V gave up 5 bases and J gave up 6 bases, with 17 bases separating them. This chain's CDR3 is CASSPEPGTREQYF. CDR3 nucleotide sequence: TGTGCCAGCAGTCCAGAACCCGGGACCCGCGAGCAGTACTTC.

The chain links TRBV10-3 to TRBJ2-3; D gene unclear. The germline CDR1 and CDR2 sequences are ENHRY and SYGVKD. This CDR3 comprises 11 residues. V lost 8 bases, J lost 6 bases, and 9 bases lay in between. DNA of the CDR3: TGTGCCATCCCAGACCTCGATACGCAGTATTTT. This gives the protein CAIPDLDTQYF.

This clonotype came up a few times. The rearrangement joins TRBV5-6 to TRBJ2-1; D not resolved. The CDR3 is made up of 15 amino acids. CDR1 is SGHDT and CDR2 is YYEEEE in the germline V gene. V was trimmed by 0 bases and J by 1 base, leaving 8 bases between them. The CDR3 bases are TGTGCCAGCAGCTTGGACAGCCAGTCCTACAATGAGCAGTTCTTC. As protein: CASSLDSQSYNEQFF.

The chain links TRBV20-1 to TRBJ2-1, with D perhaps matching TRBD2 (5 bases). Trimming removed 3 bases from V and 7 bases from J, with 10 bases in between. The germline gives CDR1 DFQATT, CDR2 SNEGSKA (reference sequence). The length of the CDR3 is 12 residues. The CDR3 DNA reads as TGCAGTGCTAGTTCGGGGTTTAATGAGCAGTTCTTC. It is translated as CSASSGFNEQFF.

This clonotype has just a few counts. This chain joins TRBV6-5 and TRBJ1-2, with 10 bases matching TRBD1. The junction had 7 bases not matched to a gene; V was cut back by 7 bases and J by 2 bases. Germline V lookup: CDR1 MNHEY, CDR2 SVGAGI. The CDR3 spans 15 residues. CDR3 sequence (DNA): TGTGCCAGCATCAAGGGGACAGGGGACAACTATGGCTACACCTTC. This codes for CASIKGTGDNYGYTF.

This clonotype was observed at least ten times. The genes are TRBV24-1 and TRBJ2-5; the D is unclear. CDR3 length equals 15 residues. Germline CDR1 and CDR2: KGHDR and SFDVKD. V lost 4 bases and J 2 bases, leaving 13 bases between the germline ends. The chain's CDR3 is CATSEGAGPQETQYF. CDR3 nucleotides: TGTGCCACCAGTGAAGGAGCCGGACCTCAAGAGACCCAGTACTTC.

This clonotype was seen ten or more times. The CDR3 DNA is TGCGCCAGCAGCGCTAATCCGGGACAGAAGAACACTGAAGCTTTCTTT. This translates into CASSANPGQKNTEAFF. The chain carries TRBV5-1 and TRBJ1-1, with 7 bases identical to TRBD1. The CDR3 spans 16 residues. The trim removed 4 bases at V and 1 base at J, leaving 10 bases unmatched. From germline, CDR1 is SGHRS and CDR2 YFSETQ.

This clonotype occurred a few times. The J gene is TRBJ2-2, the V gene TRBV3-1, with 10 positions matching TRBD2. Germline lookup yields CDR1 LGHDT and CDR2 YNNKEL (reference sequence). With V trimmed by 1 base and J by 7 bases, 3 bases remained unmatched. CDR3 length: 15 residues. CDR3 nucleotide sequence: TGTGCCAGCAGCCAAGTTCCTAGCGGGGGCGGGGAGCTGTTTTTT. It yields the protein CASSQVPSGGGELFF. Using reference TRBV3-1 and TRBJ2-2 for the parts outside the CDR3, the full variable domain is DTAVSQTPKYLVTQMGNDKSIKCEQNLGHDTMYWYKQDSKKFLKIMFSYNNKELIINETVPNRFSPKSPDKAHLNLHINSLELGDSAVYFCASSQVPSGGGELFFGEGSRLTVL.

The chain joins TRBV5-1 to TRBJ1-1, with TRBD1 matching over 9 bases. The length of the CDR3 is 15 residues. With V trimmed by 4 bases and J by 0 bases, 4 bases remained unmatched. The germline V gene encodes CDR1 SGHRS and CDR2 YFSETQ. The CDR3 protein is CASSGGTGMNTEAFF. Written as DNA, the CDR3 is TGCGCCAGCAGCGGGGGGACAGGGATGAACACTGAAGCTTTCTTT. The complete variable domain, with remaining parts taken from reference TRBV5-1 and TRBJ1-1, reads KAGVTQTPRYLIKTRGQQVTLSCSPISGHRSVSWYQQTPGQGLQFLFEYFSETQRNKGNFPGRFSGRQFSNSRSEMNVSTLELGDSALYLCASSGGTGMNTEAFFGQGTRLTVV.

The chain links TRBV25-1 to TRBJ1-4; perhaps TRBD1 as D (5 bases). Trimming took 3 bases from V and 8 from J, leaving 16 bases between them. The CDR3 extends over 15 amino acids. From germline, CDR1 is MGHDK and CDR2 SYGVNS. CDR3 in amino acids: CASSDPSGTGEKLFF. DNA for the CDR3: TGTGCCAGCAGTGATCCTTCGGGGACGGGCGAAAAACTGTTTTTT.

This clonotype has just a few counts. V usage is TRBV6-1 and J usage is TRBJ1-2; 7 nucleotides line up with TRBD1. V trimming: 5 bases; J trimming: 4 bases; junction bases outside the gene matches: 13. In germline, CDR1 is MNHNS, CDR2 SASEGT. The CDR3 loop spans 16 amino acids. CDR3 bases: TGTGCCAGCAGTCGAACCGGGACAGAAACCCTCTATGGCTACACCTTC. The encoded protein is CASSRTGTETLYGYTF.